This TCR beta chain was sequenced in a study of blood T cell repertoires in COVID-19. Overall study: Some COVID-19 samples were acute and others convalescent; all came from the United States, Italy and Spain. Sources were T cells, B-cell-depleted T cells, or PBMCs; the material itself was cDNA or gDNA.

Germline V gene data show CDR1 as LNHDA and CDR2 as SQIVND (reference sequence). CDR3 length: 15 residues. Trimming took off 2 bases at V and 5 bases at J, with 12 bases between the two ends. Source study methods: Cell counts per sample came from amplifying reference gene primers. The table came from immunoSEQ multiplex PCR; TCRdb's copy has only in-frame clones and leaves some out. V and J calls plus clone size are reproduced from that table; the DNA served to infer D and trimming. Among some 700,000 clones listed, over 80% were seen once. The TCR sequence derives from a young woman with acute or convalescent COVID-19. The genes are TRBV19 and TRBJ1-4, with D possibly matching TRBD1 (6 bases). The sample consisted of peripheral blood. Here the CDR3 DNA reads TGTGCCAGTAGTATACACGACAGGCGGAATGAAAAACTGTTTTTT. Its protein is CASSIHDRRNEKLFF.